This T cell receptor beta chain was documented in a study of breast tumors, draining lymph nodes, adjacent tissues. On this clonotype itself: Its specificity is unknown.

Study results and limitations: That most tumor T cells come from lymph nodes remained unproven. Tumor TCR diversity was below lymph nodes but above nontumor tissue. Luminal-like breast cancer showed significantly higher tumor–nontumor repertoire similarity than basal-like. Findings are consistent with lymph node origin and intratumoral expansion of most tumor T cells.

Trimming took off 7 bases at V and 2 bases at J, with 4 bases between the two ends. The CDR3 loop spans 11 amino acids. MiXCR, run by TCRdb on the multiplex PCR reads, gives a single entry per CDR3 protein. The repertoire holds 20,000 to 25,000 distinct CDR3 sequences, with over 60% as singletons. The rearrangement uses TRBV12-3 or TRBV12-4 and TRBJ2-3, with no clear D. This clonotype was sampled from a female donor with breast cancer. Some clones in this sample may be carry-over from other donors' samples. The sample consisted of tumor-adjacent breast tissue. CDR3 nucleotides: TGTGCCAGCACGGCCACAGATACGCAGTATTTT. Translated, it gives CASTATDTQYF.